This T cell receptor beta chain is from a study of cytomegalovirus exposure and HLA in healthy donors. CDR3 size: 18 residues. Germline assignment: CDR1 SEHNR and CDR2 FQNEAQ (reference sequence). As to this clone: An end of the junction differs from the germline gene, which may be a read error.

Primers: 60 Vbeta forward and 13 Jbeta reverse. Clones were sequenced by immunoSEQ multiplex PCR, and TCRdb holds only the in-frame ones, with some missing. The sample holds about 83,000 clones, 65% to 75% seen once. The TCR was taken from a man in his 60s in good health and CMV-seronegative. Sequences were obtained from PBMCs. This chain uses TRBV7-9 with TRBJ2-1; 9 bases align to TRBD2. CDR3 nucleotide sequence: TGTTCCAGCAGCTTAGCGCGGGGTGCTAGCGGGGAAGGTATTTCTCGGTTCTTC. The encoded protein is CSSSLARGASGEGISRFF.